This TCR beta chain emerged from a study of blood T cell repertoires in COVID-19. Profiled with immunoSEQ multiplex PCR; TCRdb holds only in-frame clones, not every one. The sample holds 350,000 to 400,000 clones, roughly 90% seen once. The sequencing input was PBMCs or T cells enriched from blood (not recorded which). The sequence came from a woman aged 40 to 49 who had been exposed to COVID-19.

In DNA, the CDR3 is TGTGCCAGCATCAAACAGGGGGCGCGTAGCGAGCAGTACTTC. Translation: CASIKQGARSEQYF. J is TRBJ2-7 and V is TRBV7-9; TRBD1 matches at 9 bases. V shed 7 bases, J shed 6 bases, and the junction held 10 bases outside the gene matches. The CDR3 sequence is 14 residues long. Germline CDR1 is SEHNR and CDR2 is FQNEAQ (reference sequence).